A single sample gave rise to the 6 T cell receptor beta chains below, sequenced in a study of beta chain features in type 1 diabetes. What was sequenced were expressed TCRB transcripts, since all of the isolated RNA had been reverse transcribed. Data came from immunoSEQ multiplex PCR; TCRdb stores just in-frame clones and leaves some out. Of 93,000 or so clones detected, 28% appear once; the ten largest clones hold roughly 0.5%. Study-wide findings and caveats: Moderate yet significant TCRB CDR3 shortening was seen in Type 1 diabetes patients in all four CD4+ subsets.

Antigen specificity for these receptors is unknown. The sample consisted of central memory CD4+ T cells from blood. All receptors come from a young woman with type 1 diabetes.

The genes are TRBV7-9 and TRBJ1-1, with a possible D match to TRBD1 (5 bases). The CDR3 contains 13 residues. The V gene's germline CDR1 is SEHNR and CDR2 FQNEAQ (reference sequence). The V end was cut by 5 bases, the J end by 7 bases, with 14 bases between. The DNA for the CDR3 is TGTGCCAGCAGCCCGGGGGGGGTATATGAAGCTTTCTTT. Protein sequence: CASSPGGVYEAFF.

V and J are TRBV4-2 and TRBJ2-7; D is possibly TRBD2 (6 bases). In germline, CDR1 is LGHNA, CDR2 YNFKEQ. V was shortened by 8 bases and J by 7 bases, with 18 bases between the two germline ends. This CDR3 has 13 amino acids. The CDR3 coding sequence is TGTGCCAGCGGCCCGAATGGGAGGTGGGAGCAGTACTTC. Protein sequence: CASGPNGRWEQYF.

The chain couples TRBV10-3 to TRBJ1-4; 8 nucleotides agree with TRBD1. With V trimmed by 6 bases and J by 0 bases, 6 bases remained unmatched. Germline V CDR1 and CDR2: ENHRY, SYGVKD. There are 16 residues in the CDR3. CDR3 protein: CAISNQQGATNEKLFF. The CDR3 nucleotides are TGTGCCATCAGCAATCAACAGGGGGCAACTAATGAAAAACTGTTTTTT.

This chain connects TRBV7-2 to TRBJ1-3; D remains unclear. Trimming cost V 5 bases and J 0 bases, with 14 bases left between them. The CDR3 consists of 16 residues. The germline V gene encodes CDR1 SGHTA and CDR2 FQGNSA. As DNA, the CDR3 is TGTGCCAGCAGCCCCCCAGCAGGCCTCTCTGGAAACACCATATATTTT. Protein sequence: CASSPPAGLSGNTIYF.

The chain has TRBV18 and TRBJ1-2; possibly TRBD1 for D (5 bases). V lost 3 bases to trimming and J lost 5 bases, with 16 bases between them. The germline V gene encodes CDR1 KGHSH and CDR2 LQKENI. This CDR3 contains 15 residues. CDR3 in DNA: TGTGCCAGCTCACCGCTGTCGGGGGGATCGTATGGCTACACCTTC. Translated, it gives CASSPLSGGSYGYTF. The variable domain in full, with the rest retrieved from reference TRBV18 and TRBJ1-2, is NAGVMQNPRHLVRRRGQEARLRCSPMKGHSHVYWYRQLPEEGLKFMVYLQKENIIDESGMPKERFSAEFPKEGPSILRIQQVVRGDSAAYFCASSPLSGGSYGYTFGSGTRLTVV.

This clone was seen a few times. The CDR3 DNA reads as TGTGCCAGCAGAAGCCGGGACAGGGTGGTCGCTTTCTTT. Its translation: CASRSRDRVVAFF. The rearrangement joins TRBV2 to TRBJ1-1, with TRBD1 matching over 9 bases. There are 13 residues in the CDR3. V was pared by 6 bases and J by 11 bases, with 10 bases of the junction left unmatched. CDR1 SNHLY and CDR2 FYNNEI come from the germline V gene.